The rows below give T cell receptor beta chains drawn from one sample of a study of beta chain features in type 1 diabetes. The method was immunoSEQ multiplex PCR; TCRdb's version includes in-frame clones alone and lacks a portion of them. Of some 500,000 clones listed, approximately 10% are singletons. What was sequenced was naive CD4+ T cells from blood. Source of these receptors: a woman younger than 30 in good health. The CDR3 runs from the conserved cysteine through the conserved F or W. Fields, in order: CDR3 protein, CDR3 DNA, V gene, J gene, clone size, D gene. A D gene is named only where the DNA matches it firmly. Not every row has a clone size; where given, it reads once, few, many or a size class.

CAWSTARTSGRALFHEQYF,TGTGCCTGGAGTACTGCCCGGACTAGCGGGAGGGCCTTGTTCCACGAGCAGTACTTC,TRBV30,TRBJ2-7,few,TRBD2
CASSRSSTDTQYF,TGTGCCAGCAGCAGGAGCAGCACAGATACGCAGTATTTT,TRBV28,TRBJ2-3,.,.
CASSSRLAGGTSTDTQYF,TGCGCCAGCAGCTCCCGGCTAGCGGGAGGGACTAGCACAGATACGCAGTATTTT,TRBV4-3,TRBJ2-3,.,TRBD2
CASSDPTTNEKLFF,TGTGCCAGCAGTGACCCCACAACTAATGAAAAACTGTTTTTT,TRBV25-1,TRBJ1-4,.,.
CASSPPGLGTYEQYF,TGTGCCAGCTCCCCTCCGGGACTAGGGACTTACGAGCAGTACTTC,TRBV18,TRBJ2-7,.,TRBD2
CASSFTGYRGHQPQHF,TGTGCCAGCAGCTTCACCGGGTACAGGGGGCATCAGCCCCAGCATTTT,TRBV7-9,TRBJ1-5,.,TRBD1
CSVVYFGLAGDNEQFF,TGCAGCGTTGTTTATTTCGGGCTAGCGGGAGACAATGAGCAGTTCTTC,TRBV29-1,TRBJ2-1,.,TRBD2
CASSTRVNEQFF,TGTGCCAGCAGTACCAGGGTAAATGAGCAGTTCTTC,TRBV6-1,TRBJ2-1,.,.
CASSLDRAVQYF,TGTGCCAGCAGCTTGGACCGGGCGGTTCAGTACTTC,TRBV5-4,TRBJ2-4,.,.
CAWSVQTGDTQYF,TGTGCCTGGAGTGTACAAACAGGGGATACGCAGTATTTT,TRBV30,TRBJ2-3,.,.
CASSGGDTEAFF,TGTGCCAGCAGTGGGGGGGATACTGAAGCTTTCTTT,TRBV2,TRBJ1-1,.,.
CSVEERGRANTDTQYF,TGCAGCGTTGAAGAAAGGGGGCGGGCGAACACAGATACGCAGTATTTT,TRBV29-1,TRBJ2-3,.,TRBD1
CASSSRFADTQYF,TGTGCCAGCAGCTCACGTTTTGCAGATACGCAGTATTTT,TRBV7-8,TRBJ2-3,.,.
CSVEGEYGTPSSYEQYF,TGCAGCGTTGAAGGGGAGTATGGGACACCTAGCTCCTACGAGCAGTACTTC,TRBV29-1,TRBJ2-7,.,.
CASSDAHRPNQPQHF,TGTGCCAGCAGTGACGCGCACAGGCCCAATCAGCCCCAGCATTTT,TRBV25-1,TRBJ1-5,.,.
CASSPTIPGLAENF,TGCGCCAGCAGCCCTACAATACCAGGACTAGCGGAAAACTTC,TRBV5-1,TRBJ2-7,few,TRBD2
CASSLRRGTGGRNGYTF,TGTGCCAGCAGCTTACGCCGCGGGACAGGGGGCCGAAATGGCTACACCTTC,TRBV13,TRBJ1-2,few,TRBD1
CASRKTGTSYGYTF,TGTGCCAGCCGGAAGACCGGGACAAGCTATGGCTACACCTTC,TRBV25-1,TRBJ1-2,.,.
CASSPLATIYF,TGTGCCAGCAGTCCCCTGGCCACCATATATTTT,TRBV2,TRBJ1-3,few,.
CASSSGQNYGYTF,TGTGCCAGCAGCTCAGGACAGAACTATGGCTACACCTTC,TRBV7-2,TRBJ1-2,few,.
CAWSRPATRFF,TGTGCCTGGAGTAGACCGGCAACTCGGTTCTTC,TRBV30,TRBJ2-1,.,.
CASSQGFATYEQYF,TGCGCCAGCAGCCAAGGGTTTGCGACCTACGAGCAGTACTTC,TRBV4-3,TRBJ2-7,.,.
CASSTRAGAYNEQFF,TGTGCCAGTAGTACGAGAGCGGGGGCGTACAATGAGCAGTTCTTC,TRBV19,TRBJ2-1,few,TRBD2
CASSRLWDSYLHF,TGCGCCAGCAGCCGCCTTTGGGACAGTTATCTCCACTTT,TRBV4-1,TRBJ1-6,few,TRBD1
CSVEGGTDTQYF,TGCAGCGTTGAGGGAGGCACAGATACGCAGTATTTT,TRBV29-1,TRBJ2-3,.,.
CASSVDRRSHF,TGTGCCAGCAGTGTTGACAGGAGAAGTCACTTC,TRBV2,TRBJ2-7,few,.
CSVELGLAGSYNEQFF,TGCAGCGTTGAGCTTGGACTAGCGGGCTCCTACAATGAGCAGTTCTTC,TRBV29-1,TRBJ2-1,few,TRBD2
CASSATGGTDTQYF,TGTGCCAGCAGTGCTACAGGGGGCACAGATACGCAGTATTTT,TRBV2,TRBJ2-3,.,TRBD1
CSAGDTRYEQYF,TGCAGCGCTGGGGACACACGATACGAGCAGTACTTC,TRBV29-1,TRBJ2-7,many,.
CASSPSVSGANVLTF,TGTGCCAGCTCACCCTCAGTGTCTGGGGCCAACGTCCTGACTTTC,TRBV18,TRBJ2-6,.,.
CASRLRQNNNEQFF,TGTGCCAGCAGGCTAAGACAGAATAACAATGAGCAGTTCTTC,TRBV2,TRBJ2-1,.,.
CASSYYTGELFF,TGTGCCAGCAGCTATTACACCGGGGAGCTGTTTTTT,TRBV11-3,TRBJ2-2,few,.
CASSTNREETQYF,TGTGCCAGCAGCACCAACAGGGAAGAGACCCAGTACTTC,TRBV2,TRBJ2-5,.,.
CASSLEGSGNTEAFF,TGCGCCAGCAGCTTGGAAGGGTCAGGTAACACTGAAGCTTTCTTT,TRBV5-1,TRBJ1-1,few,.
CASGTDAYEQYF,TGTGCCAGCGGGACAGACGCCTACGAGCAGTACTTC,TRBV5-6,TRBJ2-7,few,TRBD1
CAWSISSSNQPQHF,TGTGCCTGGAGCATATCGAGCAGTAATCAGCCCCAGCATTTT,TRBV30,TRBJ1-5,.,.
CASSQVLAGGDNEQFF,TGTGCCAGCAGCCAGGTACTAGCGGGAGGGGACAATGAGCAGTTCTTC,TRBV4-2,TRBJ2-1,.,TRBD2
CASRTRPVSTDTQYF,TGTGCCAGCAGGACCCGACCAGTTTCTACAGATACGCAGTATTTT,TRBV27,TRBJ2-3,few,.
CASTGLAKNIQYF,TGTGCCAGCACAGGGCTGGCCAAAAACATTCAGTACTTC,TRBV21-1,TRBJ2-4,few,.
CASSSAGARGYGYTF,TGTGCCAGCAGCTCCGCAGGGGCCAGGGGCTATGGCTACACCTTC,TRBV6-5,TRBJ1-2,.,.
CASSSGTWKRF,TGTGCCAGCAGCTCCGGGACGTGGAAACGGTTT,TRBV7-8,TRBJ2-3,.,.
CASSGSSGANVLTF,TGTGCCAGCAGCGGCAGCTCTGGGGCCAACGTCCTGACTTTC,TRBV25-1,TRBJ2-6,many,.
CSVDGNTEAFF,TGCAGCGTTGATGGGAACACTGAAGCTTTCTTT,TRBV29-1,TRBJ1-1,.,.
CASSDWTSGGAHTDTQYF,TGTGCCAGCAGCGACTGGACTAGCGGGGGGGCCCACACAGATACGCAGTATTTT,TRBV14,TRBJ2-3,few,TRBD2
CASSQVSRYQETQYF,TGTGCCAGCAGCCAAGTCTCGAGGTATCAAGAGACCCAGTACTTC,TRBV14,TRBJ2-5,few,.
CASSPKGRTGELFF,TGTGCCAGCAGCCCAAAAGGGCGCACCGGGGAGCTGTTTTTT,TRBV7-2,TRBJ2-2,.,.
CASSSENGRIPGNTIYF,TGTGCCAGCAGCTCAGAAAACGGACGGATCCCTGGAAACACCATATATTTT,TRBV7-2,TRBJ1-3,.,.
CASRDDSNEQFF,TGTGCCAGCAGGGACGACTCCAATGAGCAGTTCTTC,TRBV27,TRBJ2-1,.,.
CASSSGPRGDTQYF,TGTGCCAGCAGCTCGGGACCCCGGGGGGATACGCAGTATTTT,TRBV7-9,TRBJ2-3,few,.
CASSSGQGGFQYF,TGCGCCAGCAGTTCCGGACAGGGCGGATTTCAGTATTTT,TRBV5-1,TRBJ2-3,.,TRBD1
CASGRWTLAKNIQYF,TGTGCTAGTGGTCGATGGACCCTAGCCAAAAACATTCAGTACTTC,TRBV12-5,TRBJ2-4,.,.
CASSARDAKAFF,TGTGCCAGCAGTGCCCGGGACGCGAAGGCTTTCTTT,TRBV6-6,TRBJ1-1,.,.
CASSFADRGLTEQFF,TGTGCCAGCAGTTTTGCGGACAGGGGGCTCACTGAGCAGTTCTTC,TRBV27,TRBJ2-1,few,TRBD1